The 24 T cell receptor beta chains below were found in one sample sequenced in a study of cytomegalovirus exposure and HLA in healthy donors. This PCR relied on a set of 60 Vbeta primers and 13 Jbeta primers. Method: immunoSEQ multiplex PCR; TCRdb's copy keeps in-frame clones and lacks some. The sample carries more than 90,000 clones, over 75% recorded once. Sequenced: PBMCs. The receptors originated from a man in his forties or fifties in good health and CMV-seronegative.

This chain connects TRBV28 to TRBJ1-1; 7 bases are a match to TRBD1. The CDR3 has 14 residues. Germline assignment: CDR1 MDHEN and CDR2 SYDVKM. V lost 6 bases, J lost 6 bases, and 10 bases stayed unmatched. CDR3 residues: CASSPPHQGAEAFF. Written as DNA, the CDR3 is TGTGCCAGCAGCCCGCCCCACCAGGGGGCTGAAGCTTTCTTT.

The chain couples TRBV5-8 to TRBJ2-1; a possible D gene is TRBD1 (5 bases). Trimming removed 2 bases from V and 1 base from J, with 10 bases in between. The germline V gene has CDR1 SGHTS and CDR2 YDEGEE. The length of the CDR3 is 15 residues. CDR3 residues: CASSFGRVSYNEQFF. For the CDR3, the DNA is TGTGCCAGCAGCTTTGGCAGGGTGTCCTACAATGAGCAGTTCTTC.

This clone was found once. The J gene is TRBJ1-2, the V gene TRBV9; 10 bases map to TRBD1. CDR1 and CDR2 from the germline V gene are SGDLS and YYNGEE. V lost 2 bases to trimming and J lost 4 bases; unmatched junction nucleotides: 14. This CDR3 is built from 18 residues. The chain's CDR3 is CASSVAGTGESLGYGYTF. CDR3 nucleotide sequence: TGTGCCAGCAGCGTCGCCGGGACAGGGGAAAGTCTTGGCTATGGCTACACCTTC.

The V and J genes are TRBV28 and TRBJ2-2, with TRBD1 matching over 8 bases. Germline lookup yields CDR1 MDHEN and CDR2 SYDVKM. J lost 6 bases, V lost 4 bases, and 13 bases had no gene match. This CDR3 region has 17 residues. CDR3 sequence (DNA): TGTGCCAGCAGTTCGCTGCGCTTGACAGGGGTGGCCGGGGAGCTGTTTTTT. Translation: CASSSLRLTGVAGELFF.

The V call is TRBV9, the J call TRBJ2-1; 9 bases align to TRBD2. Germline CDR1 reads SGDLS; CDR2 reads YYNGEE. J was trimmed by 5 bases and V by 0 bases; bases with no gene match: 6. The length of the CDR3 is 16 residues. CDR3 in DNA: TGTGCCAGCAGCGTAGATGGCGGGAGGGGGGACAATGAGCAGTTCTTC. The encoded protein is CASSVDGGRGDNEQFF.

This chain connects TRBV4-2 to TRBJ1-2; 10 bases are a match to TRBD1. The CDR3 is 15 amino acids. J was trimmed by 7 bases and V by 1 base; bases with no gene match: 6. Germline lookup yields CDR1 LGHNA and CDR2 YNFKEQ. The CDR3 reads CASSQATGTGVGYTF. The CDR3 region has the DNA TGTGCCAGCAGCCAAGCCACCGGGACAGGGGTTGGCTACACCTTC.

The chain recombines TRBV23-1 with TRBJ2-6, with 12 bases matching TRBD1. TRBV23-1 has ORF status, its function being uncertain. There are 21 residues in the CDR3. The V and J ends lost 1 base and 1 base, in that order; junction bases with no gene match: 11. The CDR3, as DNA: TGCGCCAGCAGTCAATTACCGGGACAGGGGGCAGGCGGTTCTGGGGCCAACGTCCTGACTTTC. Translated, it gives CASSQLPGQGAGGSGANVLTF.

The CDR3 nucleotides are TGTGCCAGCTCACCCTTCCCCGGGACTAGCGGGGGCGGGGCCGATAATGAGCAGTTCTTC. It encodes CASSPFPGTSGGGADNEQFF. The chain carries TRBV18 and TRBJ2-1; TRBD2 matches 14 bases. Trimming cost V 3 bases and J 7 bases; bases outside gene matches: 17. The CDR3 spans 20 residues. In germline, CDR1 is KGHSH, CDR2 LQKENI.

This clone occurred once. V usage is TRBV29-1 and J usage is TRBJ2-3, with D perhaps TRBD2 (5 bases). Germline loops: CDR1 SQVTM, CDR2 ANQGSEA. V lost 3 bases, J lost 4 bases, and 14 bases lay in between. The CDR3 length is 14 residues. CDR3 coding DNA: TGCAGCGTTGACCCACTAGTGCGCGCAGATACGCAGTATTTT. Translating gives CSVDPLVRADTQYF.

V gene TRBV5-1 combines with J gene TRBJ2-7, with 8 nucleotides matching TRBD1. The CDR3 extends over 15 amino acids. Germline values: CDR1 SGHRS, CDR2 YFSETQ. The junction had 10 bases not matched to a gene; V was cut back by 4 bases and J by 4 bases. The CDR3: CASSDPKTGEYEQYF. The DNA of the CDR3 is TGCGCCAGCAGCGACCCCAAGACAGGGGAATACGAGCAGTACTTC.

This clone occurred once. V and J are TRBV29-1 and TRBJ1-1; D is undetermined. Germline assignment: CDR1 SQVTM and CDR2 ANQGSEA. This CDR3 contains 14 residues. Trimming removed 1 base at V and 10 bases at J, with 19 bases between. The CDR3 here is CSVEGERTQRAAFF. The CDR3 bases are TGCAGCGTTGAAGGAGAGCGGACGCAGAGAGCAGCTTTCTTT.

V and J are TRBV5-1 and TRBJ1-4; D is undetermined. Trimming removed 4 bases at V and 5 bases at J, with 9 bases between. Looked up from germline, CDR1 is SGHRS and CDR2 is YFSETQ. CDR3 length: 13 amino acids. CDR3 DNA sequence: TGCGCCAGCAGCGGCGGAGGAAATGAAAAACTGTTTTTT. It encodes CASSGGGNEKLFF.

This chain uses TRBV7-6 with TRBJ2-7, with D maybe TRBD2 (5 bases). This CDR3 is 13 amino acids long. Trimming cost V 1 base and J 5 bases, with 9 bases left between them. CDR1 SGHVS and CDR2 FNYEAQ come from the germline V gene. As DNA, the CDR3 is TGTGCCAGCAGCTTAGAAGCCGGGGACGAGCAGTACTTC. It translates to CASSLEAGDEQYF.

The chain carries TRBV5-1 and TRBJ2-5, with 12 bases that match TRBD1. The V gene's germline CDR1 is SGHRS and CDR2 YFSETQ. The V and J ends lost 4 bases and 5 bases, in that order; junction bases with no gene match: 6. The CDR3 contains 15 residues. This CDR3 reads CASSAGTGGEETQYF. CDR3 sequence (DNA): TGCGCCAGCAGCGCCGGGACAGGGGGCGAGGAGACCCAGTACTTC.

The V and J genes are TRBV6-1 and TRBJ2-7, with TRBD2 matching over 11 bases. V was clipped by 4 bases and J by 2 bases; unmatched bases: 4. Germline assignment: CDR1 MNHNS and CDR2 SASEGT. This CDR3 is 15 amino acids long. This CDR3 is CASSGLAGGPYEQYF. The CDR3 DNA sequence: TGTGCCAGCAGTGGTCTAGCGGGAGGACCCTACGAGCAGTACTTC.

The CDR3 loop is CASSLGAGSSYEQYF. In nucleotides, the CDR3 is TGTGCCAGCAGCTTGGGCGCCGGGAGCTCCTACGAGCAGTACTTC. The chain carries TRBV5-4 and TRBJ2-7, with TRBD2 as a possible D gene (6 bases). Germline V gene sequence: CDR1 SGHNT, CDR2 YYREEE (reference sequence). V was pared by 0 bases and J by 0 bases, with 10 bases between. This CDR3 has 15 amino acids.

J is TRBJ1-1 and V is TRBV4-2; 10 nucleotides align to TRBD1. The germline CDR1 and CDR2 sequences are LGHNA and YNFKEQ. CDR3 length: 15 residues. V shed 0 bases, J shed 5 bases, and the junction held 3 bases outside the gene matches. DNA of the CDR3: TGTGCCAGCAGCCAAGATGGGACAGGGGAAACTGAAGCTTTCTTT. This codes for CASSQDGTGETEAFF.

V usage is TRBV6-4 and J usage is TRBJ1-1; D ambiguous. Trimming stripped 5 bases from V and 5 bases from J, with 12 bases between. The CDR3 has 13 amino acids. The germline CDR1 and CDR2 sequences are MRHNA and SNTAGT. The CDR3 here is CASSQGTRTEAFF. The CDR3, as DNA: TGTGCCAGCAGTCAAGGAACGAGGACTGAAGCTTTCTTT.

This clone has more than one count but fewer than ten. This sequence joins TRBV6-5 and TRBJ1-5, with D unclear. The CDR3 is 14 amino acids. CDR1 is MNHEY, CDR2 SVGAGI, per germline. V was trimmed by 6 bases and J by 4 bases, leaving 13 bases between them. The CDR3 sequence: CASSPTHLNQPQHF. The CDR3 coding sequence is TGTGCCAGCAGCCCGACACATTTAAATCAGCCCCAGCATTTT.

The chain carries TRBV27 and TRBJ2-7; 7 nucleotides agree with TRBD1. V dropped 5 bases and J dropped 1; count of bases not matched to a gene: 5. This CDR3 is 14 amino acids long. Per the germline V gene, CDR1 is MNHEY and CDR2 is SMNVEV (reference sequence). As DNA, the CDR3 is TGTGCCAGCAGTCCAGACAGGGTATCCTACGAGCAGTACTTC. Translated: CASSPDRVSYEQYF.

This CDR3 reads CASSPQMTGNYGYTF. CDR3 DNA: TGTGCCAGCTCACCCCAAATGACAGGGAACTATGGCTACACCTTC. The chain employs TRBV18 and TRBJ1-2; TRBD1 matches 7 bases. Germline CDR1 reads KGHSH; CDR2 reads LQKENI. The CDR3 is 15 residues long. Germline trimming cut 3 bases from V and 2 bases from J; bases unmatched to any gene: 6. Drawing the rest from reference TRBV18 and TRBJ1-2, the complete variable domain is NAGVMQNPRHLVRRRGQEARLRCSPMKGHSHVYWYRQLPEEGLKFMVYLQKENIIDESGMPKERFSAEFPKEGPSILRIQQVVRGDSAAYFCASSPQMTGNYGYTFGSGTRLTVV.

The J gene is TRBJ1-2, the V gene TRBV19; D not resolved. Germline CDR1 is LNHDA and CDR2 is SQIVND (reference sequence). The CDR3 is made up of 14 amino acids. Trimming pared 7 bases from V and 0 bases from J, leaving 12 bases between. The CDR3 nucleotides are TGTGCCAGTACCCCGAGGGCTGCTAACTATGGCTACACCTTC. Translated: CASTPRAANYGYTF.

The chain recombines TRBV2 with TRBJ1-5; 7 bases match TRBD1. Germline V CDR1 and CDR2: SNHLY, FYNNEI. The length of the CDR3 is 16 residues. With 1 base clipped from V and 0 bases from J, the junction kept 3 bases outside the gene matches. DNA of the CDR3: TGTGCCAGCAGTGAAGGGACAGGTCATAGCAATCAGCCCCAGCATTTT. It encodes CASSEGTGHSNQPQHF.

V usage is TRBV6-5 and J usage is TRBJ1-2, with TRBD1 identical over 7 bases. With V trimmed by 8 bases and J by 4 bases, 7 bases remained unmatched. Germline V gene sequence: CDR1 MNHEY, CDR2 SVGAGI. CDR3 length: 13 residues. CDR3 loop: CASRGQNFYGYTF. DNA of the CDR3: TGTGCCAGCCGGGGACAGAACTTCTATGGCTACACCTTC.